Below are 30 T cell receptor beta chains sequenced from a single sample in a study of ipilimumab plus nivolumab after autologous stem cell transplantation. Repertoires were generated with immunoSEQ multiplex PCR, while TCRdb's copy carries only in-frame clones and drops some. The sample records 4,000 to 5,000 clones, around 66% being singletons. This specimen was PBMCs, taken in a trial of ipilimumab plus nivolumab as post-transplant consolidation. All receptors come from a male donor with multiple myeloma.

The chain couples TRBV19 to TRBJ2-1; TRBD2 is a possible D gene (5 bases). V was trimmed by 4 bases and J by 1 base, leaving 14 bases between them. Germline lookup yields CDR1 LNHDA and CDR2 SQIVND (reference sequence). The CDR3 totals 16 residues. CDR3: CASSTQTTQSYNEQFF. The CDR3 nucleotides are TGTGCCAGTAGTACACAGACTACCCAATCCTACAATGAGCAGTTCTTC.

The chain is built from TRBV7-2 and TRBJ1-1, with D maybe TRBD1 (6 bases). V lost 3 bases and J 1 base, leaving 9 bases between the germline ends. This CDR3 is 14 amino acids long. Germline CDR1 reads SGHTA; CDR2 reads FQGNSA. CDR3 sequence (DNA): TGTGCCAGCAGCTTGGGGACACAGAACACTGAAGCTTTCTTT. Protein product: CASSLGTQNTEAFF.

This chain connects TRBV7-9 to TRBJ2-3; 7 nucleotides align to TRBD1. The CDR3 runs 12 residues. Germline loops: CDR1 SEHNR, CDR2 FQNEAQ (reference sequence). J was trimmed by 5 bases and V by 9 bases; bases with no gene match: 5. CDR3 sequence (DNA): TGTGCCAGTGGGACAGAGGGAGATACGCAGTATTTT. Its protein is CASGTEGDTQYF.

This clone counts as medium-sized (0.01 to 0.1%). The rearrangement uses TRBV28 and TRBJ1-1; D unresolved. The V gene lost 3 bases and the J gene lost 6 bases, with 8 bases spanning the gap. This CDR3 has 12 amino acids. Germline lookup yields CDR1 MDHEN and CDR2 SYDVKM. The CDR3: CASSLSVSEAFF. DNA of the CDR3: TGTGCCAGCAGTTTGAGTGTTTCTGAAGCTTTCTTT.

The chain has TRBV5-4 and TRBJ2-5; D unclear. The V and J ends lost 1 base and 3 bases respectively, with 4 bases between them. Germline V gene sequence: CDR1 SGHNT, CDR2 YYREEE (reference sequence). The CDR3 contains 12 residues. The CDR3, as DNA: TGTGCCAGCAGCTTGTATGAAGAGACCCAGTACTTC. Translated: CASSLYEETQYF.

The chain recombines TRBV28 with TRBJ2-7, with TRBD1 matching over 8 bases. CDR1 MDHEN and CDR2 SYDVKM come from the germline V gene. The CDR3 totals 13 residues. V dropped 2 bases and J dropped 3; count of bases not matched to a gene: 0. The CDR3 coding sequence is TGTGCCAGCAGTTTAGGACAGGGCTACGAGCAGTACTTC. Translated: CASSLGQGYEQYF.

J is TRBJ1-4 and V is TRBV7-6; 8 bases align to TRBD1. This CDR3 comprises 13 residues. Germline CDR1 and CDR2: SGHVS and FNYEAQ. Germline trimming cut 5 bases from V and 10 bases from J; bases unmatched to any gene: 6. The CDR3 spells CASSPRQGTKLFF. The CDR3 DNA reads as TGTGCCAGCAGCCCGCGACAGGGGACAAAACTGTTTTTT.

CDR3 coding DNA: TGTGCCAGCGGACGACATGTTGAAGCTTTCTTT. Translating gives CASGRHVEAFF. The V and J genes are TRBV27 and TRBJ1-1; D is ambiguous. V gave up 8 bases and J gave up 7 bases, with 11 bases separating them. Germline CDR1 and CDR2: MNHEY and SMNVEV (reference sequence). CDR3 length: 11 residues.

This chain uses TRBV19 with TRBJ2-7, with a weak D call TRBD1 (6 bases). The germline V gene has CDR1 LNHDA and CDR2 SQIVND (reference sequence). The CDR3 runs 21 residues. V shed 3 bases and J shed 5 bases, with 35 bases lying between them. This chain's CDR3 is CASSMKSLAGAQGRRDDEQYF. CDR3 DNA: TGTGCCAGTAGTATGAAAAGTCTCGCAGGGGCGCAGGGGCGTAGAGACGACGAGCAGTACTTC.

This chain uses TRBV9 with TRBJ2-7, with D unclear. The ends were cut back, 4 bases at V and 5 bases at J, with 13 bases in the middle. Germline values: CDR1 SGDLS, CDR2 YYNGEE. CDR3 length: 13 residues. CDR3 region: CASSPRGRNEQYF. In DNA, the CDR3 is TGTGCCAGCAGCCCTCGCGGTAGAAACGAGCAGTACTTC.

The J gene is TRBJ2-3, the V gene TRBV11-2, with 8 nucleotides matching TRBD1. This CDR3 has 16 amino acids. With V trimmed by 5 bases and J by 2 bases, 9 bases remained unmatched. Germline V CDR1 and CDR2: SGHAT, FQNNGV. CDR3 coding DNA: TGTGCCAGCAGCACAGGGACAGGAAGTCCCACAGATACGCAGTATTTT. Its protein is CASSTGTGSPTDTQYF.

This CDR3 is CASSPPGAIPSTDTQYF. Here the CDR3 DNA reads TGCGCCAGCAGTCCCCCCGGCGCCATTCCCAGCACAGATACGCAGTATTTT. The V call is TRBV23-1, the J call TRBJ2-3; D uncertain. TRBV23-1 is known as an ORF, though its function is uncertain. The CDR3 is 17 residues long. V dropped 4 bases and J dropped 0 bases, with 17 bases sitting between them.

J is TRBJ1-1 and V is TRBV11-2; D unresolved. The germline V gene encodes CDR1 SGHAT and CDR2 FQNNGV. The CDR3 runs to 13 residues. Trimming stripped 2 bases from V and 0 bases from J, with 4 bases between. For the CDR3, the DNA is TGTGCCAGCAGCTTAACGTTGAACACTGAAGCTTTCTTT. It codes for CASSLTLNTEAFF.

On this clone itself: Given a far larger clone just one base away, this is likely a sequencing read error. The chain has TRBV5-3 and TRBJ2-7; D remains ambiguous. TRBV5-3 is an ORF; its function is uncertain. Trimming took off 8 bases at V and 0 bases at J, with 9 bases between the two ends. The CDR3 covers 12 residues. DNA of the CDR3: TGTGCCAGCAGCACGAGCTCCTACGAGCAGTACTTC. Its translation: CASSTSSYEQYF.

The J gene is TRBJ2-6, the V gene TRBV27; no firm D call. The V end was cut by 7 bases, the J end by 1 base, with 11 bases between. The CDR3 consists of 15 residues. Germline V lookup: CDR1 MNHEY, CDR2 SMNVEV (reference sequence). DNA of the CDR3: TGTGCCAGCACCTCACCGCATTCTGGGGCCAACGTCCTGACTTTC. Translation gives CASTSPHSGANVLTF.

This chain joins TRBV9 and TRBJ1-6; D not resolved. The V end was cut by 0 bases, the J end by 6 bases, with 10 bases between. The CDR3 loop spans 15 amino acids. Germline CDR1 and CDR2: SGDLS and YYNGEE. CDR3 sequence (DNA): TGTGCCAGCAGCGTAGGGCCGGGATCTAATTCACCCCTCCACTTT. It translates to CASSVGPGSNSPLHF.

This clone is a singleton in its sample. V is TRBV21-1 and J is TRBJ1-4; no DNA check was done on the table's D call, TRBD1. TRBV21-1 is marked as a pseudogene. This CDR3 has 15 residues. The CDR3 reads CASSKRTGGGEKLFF. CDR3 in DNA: TGTGCCAGCAGCAAGAGGACAGGGGGCGGTGAAAAACTGTTTTTT.

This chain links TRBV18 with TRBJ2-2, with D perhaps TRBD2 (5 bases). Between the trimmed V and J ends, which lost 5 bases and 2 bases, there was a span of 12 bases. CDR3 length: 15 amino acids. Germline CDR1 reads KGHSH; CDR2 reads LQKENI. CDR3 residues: CASSSSPGNTGELFF. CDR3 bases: TGTGCCAGCTCAAGCAGTCCGGGAAACACCGGGGAGCTGTTTTTT.

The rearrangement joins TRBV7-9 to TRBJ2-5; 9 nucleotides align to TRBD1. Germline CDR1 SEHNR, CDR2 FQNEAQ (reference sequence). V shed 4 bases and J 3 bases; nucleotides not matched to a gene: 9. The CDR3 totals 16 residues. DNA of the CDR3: TGTGCCAGCAGCTCGGAACAGGGGGCGGACGAAGAGACCCAGTACTTC. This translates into CASSSEQGADEETQYF.

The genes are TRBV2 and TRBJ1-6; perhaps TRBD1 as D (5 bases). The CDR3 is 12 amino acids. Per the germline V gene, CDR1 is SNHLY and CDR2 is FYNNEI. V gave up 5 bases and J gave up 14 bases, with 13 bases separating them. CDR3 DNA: TGTGCCAGCAGTCCGGGCCGACAGTCCCTCCACTTT. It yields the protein CASSPGRQSLHF.

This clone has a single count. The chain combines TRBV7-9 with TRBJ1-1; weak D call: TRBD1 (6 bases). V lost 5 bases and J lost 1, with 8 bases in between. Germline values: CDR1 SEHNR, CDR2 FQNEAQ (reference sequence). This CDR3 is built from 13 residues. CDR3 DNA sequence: TGTGCCAGCAGCCAGGGACAGAACACTGAAGCTTTCTTT. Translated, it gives CASSQGQNTEAFF. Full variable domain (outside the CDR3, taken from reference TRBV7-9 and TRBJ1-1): DTGVSQNPRHKITKRGQNVTFRCDPISEHNRLYWYRQTLGQGPEFLTYFQNEAQLEKSRLLSDRFSAERPKGSFSTLEIQRTEQGDSAMYLCASSQGQNTEAFFGQGTRLTVV.

CDR3 sequence (DNA): TGCAGCGGGCGCAGGACAGGGTCCTACGAGCAGTACTTC. Translating gives CSGRRTGSYEQYF. This rearrangement joins TRBV29-1 to TRBJ2-7, with 8 bases that match TRBD1. The CDR3 totals 13 residues. V gave up 7 bases and J gave up 1 base; unmatched junction bases: 6. CDR1 and CDR2 (germline): SQVTM, ANQGSEA.

CDR3 bases: TGCAGCGGAGGACAGGGGAACACTGAAGCTTTCTTT. It yields the protein CSGGQGNTEAFF. This sequence joins TRBV29-1 and TRBJ1-1; 8 bases line up with TRBD1. Germline V gene lookup returns CDR1 SQVTM and CDR2 ANQGSEA. J was trimmed by 1 base and V by 7 bases; bases with no gene match: 2. This CDR3 comprises 12 residues.

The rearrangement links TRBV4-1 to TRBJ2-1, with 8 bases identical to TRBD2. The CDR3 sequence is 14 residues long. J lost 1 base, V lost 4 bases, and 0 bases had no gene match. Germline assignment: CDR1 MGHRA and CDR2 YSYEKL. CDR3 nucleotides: TGCGCCAGCAGCCCGGGAGGGTCCTACAATGAGCAGTTCTTC. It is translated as CASSPGGSYNEQFF.

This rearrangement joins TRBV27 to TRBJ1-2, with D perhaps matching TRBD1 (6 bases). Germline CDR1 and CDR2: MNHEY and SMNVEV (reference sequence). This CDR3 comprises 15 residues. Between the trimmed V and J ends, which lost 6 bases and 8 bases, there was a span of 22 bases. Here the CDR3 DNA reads TGTGCCAGCAGCTTGTCCACAGGGTCCACCCGGGGCTACACCTTC. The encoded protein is CASSLSTGSTRGYTF.

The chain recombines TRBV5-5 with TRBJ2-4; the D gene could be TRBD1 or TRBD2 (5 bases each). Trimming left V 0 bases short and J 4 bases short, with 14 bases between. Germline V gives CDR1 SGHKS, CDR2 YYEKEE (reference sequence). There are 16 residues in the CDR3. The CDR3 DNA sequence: TGTGCCAGCAGCTTGGTCCCCGGGACGGGGAAAAACATTCAGTACTTC. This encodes CASSLVPGTGKNIQYF.

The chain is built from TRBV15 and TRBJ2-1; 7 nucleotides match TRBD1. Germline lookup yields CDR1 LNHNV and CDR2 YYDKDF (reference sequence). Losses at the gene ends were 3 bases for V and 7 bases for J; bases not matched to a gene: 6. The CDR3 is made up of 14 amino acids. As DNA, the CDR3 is TGTGCCACCAGCAGGATAGACAGGGTTAATGAGCAGTTCTTC. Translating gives CATSRIDRVNEQFF.

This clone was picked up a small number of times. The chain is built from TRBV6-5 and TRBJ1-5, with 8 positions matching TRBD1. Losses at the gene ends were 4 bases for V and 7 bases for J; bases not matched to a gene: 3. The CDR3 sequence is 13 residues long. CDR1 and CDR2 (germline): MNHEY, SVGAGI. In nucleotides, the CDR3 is TGTGCCAGCAGTTTCACAGGGGGGCAGCCCCAGCATTTT. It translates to CASSFTGGQPQHF.

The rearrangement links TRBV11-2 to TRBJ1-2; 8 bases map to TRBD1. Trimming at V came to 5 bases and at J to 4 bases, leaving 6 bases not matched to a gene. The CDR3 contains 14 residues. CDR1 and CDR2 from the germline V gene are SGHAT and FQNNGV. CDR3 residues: CASSPTGDPYGYTF. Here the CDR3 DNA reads TGTGCCAGCAGCCCGACAGGGGACCCCTATGGCTACACCTTC.

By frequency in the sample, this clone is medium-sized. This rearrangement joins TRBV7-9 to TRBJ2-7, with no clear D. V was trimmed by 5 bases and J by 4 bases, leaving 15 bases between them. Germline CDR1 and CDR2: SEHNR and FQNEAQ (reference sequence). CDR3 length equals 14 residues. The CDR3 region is CASSPALGRYEQYF. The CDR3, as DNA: TGTGCCAGCAGCCCAGCCCTAGGTCGGTACGAGCAGTACTTC.